Below, 24 T cell receptor beta chains from the same sample are listed, as sequenced in a study of T-cell reconstitution after alpha-beta-depleted transplantation in children. As it was prepared, the TCRbeta library received unique molecular identifiers. MiXCR was run by TCRdb on the PCR reads, yielding one entry per CDR3 protein. The repertoire holds about 360,000 distinct CDR3 sequences, with approximately 12% as singletons. Sample: PBMCs, taken from the stem cell graft. The receptors shown here come from a human donor who donated a stem cell graft to a child with Fanconi anemia.

This clonotype was counted between two and nine times. The V gene is TRBV20-1, the J gene TRBJ2-1, with D maybe TRBD2 (5 bases). Germline V gives CDR1 DFQATT, CDR2 SNEGSKA (reference sequence). V was pared by 6 bases and J by 1 base, with 13 bases between. This CDR3 comprises 14 residues. CDR3 sequence: CSAKRGFSYNEQFF. In DNA form, the CDR3 reads TGCAGTGCAAAGCGAGGGTTTTCCTACAATGAGCAGTTCTTC.

Comment on this clonotype: One end of the junction does not line up with germline, which may come from a read error. The chain carries TRBV7-2 and TRBJ2-3; TRBD1 aligns across 7 bases. The CDR3 runs 15 residues. Germline CDR1 reads SGHTA; CDR2 reads FQGNSA. This CDR3 reads CASSLGGGSTDTHYF. CDR3 coding DNA: TGTGCCAGCAGCTTAGGAGGGGGCTCCACAGATACGCATTATTTT.

This clonotype was detected a few times. This rearrangement joins TRBV2 to TRBJ2-2; 11 nucleotides line up with TRBD1. The CDR3 loop spans 14 amino acids. V lost 6 bases and J lost 7; bases outside the gene matches: 4. Germline CDR1 reads SNHLY; CDR2 reads FYNNEI. The CDR3 sequence: CASRGTGGNGELFF. As DNA, the CDR3 is TGTGCCAGCAGGGGGACAGGGGGTAACGGGGAGCTGTTTTTT.

This clonotype has a count of ten or more. V is TRBV29-1 and J is TRBJ2-1, with 8 bases aligning to TRBD1. V lost 1 base, J lost 4 bases, and 3 bases stayed unmatched. This CDR3 comprises 14 residues. The V gene's germline CDR1 is SQVTM and CDR2 ANQGSEA. The CDR3 sequence: CSVEGQGLYNEQFF. CDR3 nucleotide sequence: TGCAGCGTTGAAGGACAGGGGTTATACAATGAGCAGTTCTTC.

This clonotype was found many times. The chain joins TRBV3-1 to TRBJ1-4; TRBD1 aligns across 10 bases. The CDR3 has 16 amino acids. J was trimmed by 7 bases and V by 2 bases; bases with no gene match: 7. Looked up from germline, CDR1 is LGHDT and CDR2 is YNNKEL (reference sequence). DNA for the CDR3: TGTGCCAGCAGCCAAAGGGACAGGGGCCAGATTGAAAAACTGTTTTTT. As protein: CASSQRDRGQIEKLFF. Full variable domain (outside the CDR3, taken from reference TRBV3-1 and TRBJ1-4): DTAVSQTPKYLVTQMGNDKSIKCEQNLGHDTMYWYKQDSKKFLKIMFSYNNKELIINETVPNRFSPKSPDKAHLNLHINSLELGDSAVYFCASSQRDRGQIEKLFFGSGTQLSVL.

This chain connects TRBV2 to TRBJ1-1; the D gene is possibly TRBD1 (5 bases). Germline V gene lookup returns CDR1 SNHLY and CDR2 FYNNEI. V gave up 2 bases and J gave up 7 bases, with 11 bases separating them. The CDR3 loop spans 13 amino acids. The CDR3 sequence: CASSETRQNEAFF. For the CDR3, the DNA is TGTGCCAGCAGTGAAACTAGACAGAATGAAGCTTTCTTT.

The chain has TRBV20-1 and TRBJ2-6; D perhaps matches TRBD1 (6 bases). V was shortened by 2 bases and J by 0 bases, with 8 bases between the two germline ends. CDR3 length equals 15 residues. CDR1 is DFQATT and CDR2 is SNEGSKA in the germline V gene (reference sequence). The CDR3 coding sequence is TGCAGTGCTAGACGGACAGCCTCTGGGGCCAACGTCCTGACTTTC. The encoded protein is CSARRTASGANVLTF.

This clonotype was seen ten or more times. This chain connects TRBV10-2 to TRBJ2-7; D remains unclear. The germline CDR1 and CDR2 sequences are WSHSY and SAAADI. V lost 3 bases, J lost 0 bases, and 6 bases lay in between. CDR3 length equals 13 residues. CDR3 loop: CASSEGSSYEQYV. The CDR3 coding sequence is TGCGCCAGCAGTGAAGGCAGCTCCTACGAGCAGTACGTC.

The table lists this clonotype with a few counts. The chain is built from TRBV5-1 and TRBJ1-6, with D tentatively TRBD1 (6 bases). This CDR3 is 14 amino acids long. Between the trimmed V and J ends, which lost 4 bases and 9 bases, there was a span of 14 bases. The germline gives CDR1 SGHRS, CDR2 YFSETQ. DNA of the CDR3: TGCGCCAGCAGCGGCCGGGACAAGGGTTCACCCCTCCACTTT. It is translated as CASSGRDKGSPLHF. Full variable domain (remainder filled in from reference TRBV5-1 and TRBJ1-6): KAGVTQTPRYLIKTRGQQVTLSCSPISGHRSVSWYQQTPGQGLQFLFEYFSETQRNKGNFPGRFSGRQFSNSRSEMNVSTLELGDSALYLCASSGRDKGSPLHFGNGTRLTVT.

This chain connects TRBV20-1 to TRBJ2-7; D is unclear. V was cut by 5 bases and J by 3 bases, with 11 bases left in between. The CDR3 loop spans 12 amino acids. The V gene's germline CDR1 is DFQATT and CDR2 SNEGSKA (reference sequence). For the CDR3, the DNA is TGCAGTGCTTCCAAACTTGACTACGAGCAGTACTTC. Translating it yields CSASKLDYEQYF.

The sample holds a few counts of this clonotype. This rearrangement joins TRBV4-3 to TRBJ1-2; 9 nucleotides agree with TRBD1. From germline, CDR1 is LGHNA and CDR2 YSLEER. The trim removed 1 base at V and 8 bases at J, leaving 8 bases unmatched. This CDR3 contains 15 residues. The CDR3 region is CASSQGEQGAEGYTF. The CDR3 coding sequence is TGCGCCAGCAGCCAAGGGGAACAGGGGGCGGAGGGCTACACCTTC.

This clonotype occurred a few times. V gene TRBV5-1 combines with J gene TRBJ2-5, with D tentatively TRBD1 or TRBD2 (5 bases each). Per germline, CDR1 SGHRS and CDR2 YFSETQ. V dropped 3 bases and J dropped 5 bases, with 14 bases sitting between them. CDR3 length: 14 amino acids. The CDR3 is CASSSVGGWETQYF. Written as DNA, the CDR3 is TGCGCCAGCAGCTCCGTTGGGGGATGGGAGACCCAGTACTTC.

The rearrangement joins TRBV5-6 to TRBJ2-1; weak D call: TRBD1 (6 bases). Germline V CDR1 and CDR2: SGHDT, YYEEEE. V lost 3 bases to trimming and J lost 4 bases, with 14 bases between them. The CDR3 spans 15 residues. The CDR3 loop reads CASSYGTLTYNEQFF. The CDR3 DNA reads TGTGCCAGCAGCTACGGGACACTGACTTACAATGAGCAGTTCTTC. Together with reference TRBV5-6 and TRBJ2-1, the CDR3 gives the full variable domain: DAGVTQSPTHLIKTRGQQVTLRCSPKSGHDTVSWYQQALGQGPQFIFQYYEEEERQRGNFPDRFSGHQFPNYSSELNVNALLLGDSALYLCASSYGTLTYNEQFFGPGTRLTVL.

This chain connects TRBV7-2 to TRBJ1-6; maybe TRBD1 (6 bases). The V end lost 6 bases, the J end lost 8 bases, and 14 bases lay between the germline ends. CDR1 SGHTA and CDR2 FQGNSA come from the germline V gene. This CDR3 spans 14 amino acids. Written as DNA, the CDR3 is TGTGCCAGCAGTCCAGGGGTTAGGGATTCACCCCTCCACTTT. Amino acids: CASSPGVRDSPLHF.

This clonotype occurred a few times. The rearrangement links TRBV3-1 to TRBJ1-1; D possibly corresponds to TRBD1 (6 bases). V was pared by 1 base and J by 4 bases, with 13 bases between. Germline CDR1 is LGHDT and CDR2 is YNNKEL (reference sequence). This CDR3 is built from 15 residues. CDR3 in amino acids: CASSQGAGEFTEAFF. The CDR3 nucleotides are TGTGCCAGCAGCCAAGGGGCAGGGGAGTTCACTGAAGCTTTCTTT.

The chain has TRBV28 and TRBJ2-1; perhaps D is TRBD1 or TRBD2 (5 bases each). This CDR3 is 16 amino acids long. Looked up from germline, CDR1 is MDHEN and CDR2 is SYDVKM. Trimming removed 8 bases from V and 6 bases from J, with 23 bases in between. The CDR3 sequence is CASRPSVPVGGNEQFF. CDR3 coding DNA: TGTGCCAGCCGTCCGAGCGTCCCGGTTGGGGGCAATGAGCAGTTCTTC.

This clonotype was counted between two and nine times. One end of the junction fails to match germline, which may point to a read error. The rearrangement links TRBV6-1 to TRBJ2-1, with D perhaps TRBD1 (6 bases). Germline V lookup: CDR1 MNHNS, CDR2 SASEGT. There are 19 residues in the CDR3. CDR3 region: CACSEHAAGQFLRYNEQFF. The CDR3 nucleotides are TGTGCCTGCAGTGAACACGCCGCCGGACAGTTCCTTAGGTACAATGAGCAGTTCTTC.

This rearrangement joins TRBV10-1 to TRBJ1-6, with TRBD1 matching 9 bases. The CDR3 has 14 residues. Trimming took 10 bases from V and 11 from J; bases not matched to a gene: 12. Looked up from germline, CDR1 is WNHNN and CDR2 is SYGVQD (reference sequence). In nucleotides, the CDR3 is TGCGCCATAAAACGGGACAGGGACGTTCCACCCCTCCACTTT. Amino acids: CAIKRDRDVPPLHF.

This sequence joins TRBV12-3 or TRBV12-4 and TRBJ2-2; 8 bases agree with TRBD1. The CDR3 is 14 residues long. Unmatched junction bases numbered 4, after V lost 7 bases and J lost 3 bases. The CDR3 protein is CASTKDRDTGELFF. In DNA form, the CDR3 reads TGTGCCAGCACCAAGGACAGGGACACCGGGGAGCTGTTTTTT.

The chain is built from TRBV29-1 and TRBJ2-3; D not certain. The CDR3 is 12 residues long. The germline gives CDR1 SQVTM, CDR2 ANQGSEA. V was trimmed by 4 bases and J by 6 bases, leaving 11 bases between them. CDR3 region: CSVGSGWDTQYF. The CDR3, as DNA: TGCAGCGTTGGATCAGGTTGGGATACGCAGTATTTT.

The chain links TRBV9 to TRBJ1-2; D is perhaps TRBD1 (5 bases). The CDR3 extends over 15 amino acids. Trimming shortened V by 3 bases and J by 4 bases, and 16 bases separated the two germline ends. Germline values: CDR1 SGDLS, CDR2 YYNGEE. CDR3 coding DNA: TGTGCCAGCAGCGCCCCAGGGATGGACGGCTATGGCTACACCTTC. Translation: CASSAPGMDGYGYTF.

The V gene is TRBV12-3 or TRBV12-4, the J gene TRBJ2-1, with D unresolved. This CDR3 is 15 amino acids long. Trimming left V 5 bases short and J 9 bases short, with 20 bases between. Here the CDR3 reads CASSPGATRTTEQFF. The CDR3 DNA is TGTGCCAGCAGTCCAGGCGCAACGAGAACCACTGAGCAGTTCTTC.

This clonotype has a count of ten or more. The rearrangement joins TRBV9 to TRBJ2-7; D is unresolved. This CDR3 spans 13 amino acids. Trimming took 2 bases from V and 3 from J, leaving 9 bases between them. Germline assignment: CDR1 SGDLS and CDR2 YYNGEE. Here the CDR3 DNA reads TGTGCCAGCAGCGTTGGGCCGTTCTACGAGCAGTACTTC. It encodes CASSVGPFYEQYF.

J is TRBJ1-1 and V is TRBV20-1, with D possibly being TRBD1 (6 bases). CDR1 and CDR2 (germline): DFQATT, SNEGSKA (reference sequence). The CDR3 covers 11 residues. V was clipped by 1 base and J by 8 bases, with 8 bases between them. CDR3 DNA: TGCAGTGCTAGAGCCACAGGGGAAGCTTTCTTT. This translates into CSARATGEAFF.